These T cell receptor beta chains were read from a single sample in a study of T-cell memory formation after mild COVID-19. Via MiXCR, TCRdb re-called the 5' RACE reads, giving one row per CDR3 protein. The table has under 650,000 distinct CDR3 sequences, 15% to 20% seen once. The source material was PBMCs or a T cell subset sorted from them (not recorded which). These receptors were taken from an adult woman who had mild COVID-19 (a few samples of this study predate the infection). Cell type and time point are not known. The CDR3 runs from the conserved cysteine through the conserved F or W. A D gene is named only where the DNA matches it firmly. For some rows the clone size is stated as once, few or many, or as a class when expanded; others skip it.

cdr3_aa: CASSYVGGELFF
cdr3_nt: TGTGCCAGCAGCTATGTAGGCGGGGAGCTGTTTTTT
j_call: TRBJ2-2
v_call: TRBV7-3
d_call: NA
clone_size: many

cdr3_aa: CASSLELAEAFF
cdr3_nt: TGTGCCAGCAGCTTAGAATTGGCTGAAGCTTTCTTT
j_call: TRBJ1-1
v_call: TRBV7-9
d_call: NA
clone_size: few

cdr3_aa: CASSQFSGDSLNNEQFF
cdr3_nt: TGTGCCAGCAGTCAATTCAGCGGGGACAGTCTAAACAATGAGCAGTTCTTC
j_call: TRBJ2-1
v_call: TRBV12-3/TRBV12-4
d_call: NA
clone_size: few

cdr3_aa: CASSRTGTSGETQYF
cdr3_nt: TGTGCCAGCTCACGAACCGGGACATCGGGGGAGACCCAGTACTTC
j_call: TRBJ2-5
v_call: TRBV18
d_call: NA
clone_size: NA

cdr3_aa: CASSLLLAGVETQYF
cdr3_nt: TGTGCCAGCAGTTTATTGTTAGCGGGAGTGGAGACCCAGTACTTC
j_call: TRBJ2-5
v_call: TRBV12-3/TRBV12-4
d_call: TRBD2
clone_size: NA

cdr3_aa: CASTSGGDTGELFF
cdr3_nt: TGTGCCAGCACTAGCGGGGGGGACACCGGGGAGCTGTTTTTT
j_call: TRBJ2-2
v_call: TRBV12-3/TRBV12-4
d_call: TRBD2
clone_size: many

cdr3_aa: CASSRTGTFRSEKLFF
cdr3_nt: TGCGCCAGCAGCCGAACCGGGACGTTTCGAAGTGAAAAACTGTTTTTT
j_call: TRBJ1-4
v_call: TRBV4-1
d_call: NA
clone_size: NA

cdr3_aa: CASSTHLAAVSGELFF
cdr3_nt: TGTGCCAGCAGTACTCACCTAGCGGCCGTTTCCGGGGAGCTGTTTTTT
j_call: TRBJ2-2
v_call: TRBV12-3/TRBV12-4
d_call: TRBD2
clone_size: NA

cdr3_aa: CASSLGTGTENYGYTF
cdr3_nt: TGTGCCAGCAGCTTAGGTACCGGGACAGAAAACTATGGCTACACCTTC
j_call: TRBJ1-2
v_call: TRBV7-2
d_call: TRBD1
clone_size: few

cdr3_aa: CSARDEVDTEAFF
cdr3_nt: TGCAGTGCTAGAGATGAGGTGGACACTGAAGCTTTCTTT
j_call: TRBJ1-1
v_call: TRBV20-1
d_call: NA
clone_size: NA

cdr3_aa: CASSPRGKDAYNEQFF
cdr3_nt: TGTGCCAGCTCACCCCGGGGGAAGGATGCCTACAATGAGCAGTTCTTC
j_call: TRBJ2-1
v_call: TRBV18
d_call: NA
clone_size: NA

cdr3_aa: CASSFLGGEETQYF
cdr3_nt: TGTGCCAGCAGCTTCCTCGGGGGGGAAGAGACCCAGTACTTC
j_call: TRBJ2-5
v_call: TRBV5-6
d_call: TRBD2
clone_size: NA

cdr3_aa: CASSELAGGHGTGELFF
cdr3_nt: TGTGCCAGCAGTGAATTAGCGGGGGGCCATGGCACCGGGGAGCTGTTTTTT
j_call: TRBJ2-2
v_call: TRBV6-4
d_call: TRBD2
clone_size: many

cdr3_aa: CASSLIFSTDTQYF
cdr3_nt: TGTGCCAGCAGCTTAATTTTTAGCACAGATACGCAGTATTTT
j_call: TRBJ2-3
v_call: TRBV11-2
d_call: NA
clone_size: NA

cdr3_aa: CASSVENSGANVLTF
cdr3_nt: TGTGCCAGCAGCGTAGAGAACTCTGGGGCCAACGTCCTGACTTTC
j_call: TRBJ2-6
v_call: TRBV9
d_call: NA
clone_size: NA

cdr3_aa: CASSPGGQGAYYGYTF
cdr3_nt: TGCGCCAGCAGCCCCGGGGGGCAGGGGGCCTACTATGGCTACACCTTC
j_call: TRBJ1-2
v_call: TRBV5-1
d_call: TRBD1
clone_size: NA

cdr3_aa: CASVGPPGDNEQFF
cdr3_nt: TGTGCCAGCGTAGGGCCCCCCGGGGACAATGAGCAGTTCTTC
j_call: TRBJ2-1
v_call: TRBV3-1
d_call: NA
clone_size: few

cdr3_aa: CASSRTMSYEQYF
cdr3_nt: TGCGCCAGCAGTCGGACTATGTCCTACGAGCAGTACTTC
j_call: TRBJ2-7
v_call: TRBV4-1
d_call: NA
clone_size: few

cdr3_aa: CASSKSSGGEQYF
cdr3_nt: TGTGCCAGCAGCAAAAGTAGCGGGGGGGAGCAGTACTTC
j_call: TRBJ2-7
v_call: TRBV21-1
d_call: NA
clone_size: NA

cdr3_aa: CASSEVGGRHGYTF
cdr3_nt: TGTGCCAGCAGTGAGGTGGGGGGCCGGCATGGCTACACCTTC
j_call: TRBJ1-2
v_call: TRBV25-1
d_call: NA
clone_size: NA

cdr3_aa: CASSLVAREETQYF
cdr3_nt: TGTGCCAGCAGCTTAGTAGCCCGGGAGGAGACCCAGTACTTC
j_call: TRBJ2-5
v_call: TRBV11-2
d_call: NA
clone_size: many

cdr3_aa: CASSPWEYSYNSPLHF
cdr3_nt: TGTGCCAGCAGTCCTTGGGAGTACTCCTATAATTCACCCCTCCACTTT
j_call: TRBJ1-6
v_call: TRBV6-1
d_call: NA
clone_size: NA

cdr3_aa: CASSLSGNTIYF
cdr3_nt: TGTGCCAGCAGTTTATCTGGAAACACCATATATTTT
j_call: TRBJ1-3
v_call: TRBV12-3/TRBV12-4
d_call: NA
clone_size: few

cdr3_aa: CSVRVYTEAFF
cdr3_nt: TGCAGCGTGCGGGTCTACACTGAAGCTTTCTTT
j_call: TRBJ1-1
v_call: TRBV29-1
d_call: NA
clone_size: NA